One and the same sample provided the 10 T cell receptor beta chains below, sequenced in a study of blood T cells in healthy people across ages. Primed by a sample-barcoded 5' primer and a J-beta primer mix, a second PCR proceeded for roughly 6 to 12 cycles. TCRdb itself ran the 5' RACE reads through MiXCR, one entry per CDR3 protein. The sample holds around 900,000 distinct CDR3 sequences; 51% are singletons and the top ten take roughly 23%. Sequences were obtained from blood. These receptors originate from a woman in her fifties or sixties in good health.

The gene calls are TRBV6-2 or TRBV6-3 and TRBJ1-4; no definite D call. Germline V CDR1 and CDR2: MNHEY, SVGEGT. V lost 5 bases and J 4 bases, leaving 11 bases between the germline ends. The CDR3 length is 14 residues. The CDR3 loop reads CASSRREHNEKLFF. CDR3 DNA sequence: TGTGCCAGCAGTCGGCGGGAACATAATGAAAAACTGTTTTTT.

The V gene is TRBV20-1, the J gene TRBJ2-1; TRBD2 might be the D (6 bases). The end of the DNA fits TRBJ2-7 better, so the J call may be wrong. The CDR3 spans 14 residues. The germline V gene encodes CDR1 DFQATT and CDR2 SNEGSKA (reference sequence). As DNA, the CDR3 is TGCAGTGCCTGGAGGGCGAGCTCCTACAATGAGCAGTACTTC. It encodes CSAWRASSYNEQYF.

The chain recombines TRBV12-3 or TRBV12-4 with TRBJ2-5, with D perhaps matching TRBD1 (5 bases). This CDR3 is built from 11 residues. Between the trimmed V and J ends, which lost 7 bases and 5 bases, there was a span of 8 bases. In nucleotides, the CDR3 is TGTGCCAGCATGGGGCGGGAGACCCAGTACTTC. Translating gives CASMGRETQYF.

V usage is TRBV6-1 and J usage is TRBJ2-3; 12 positions match TRBD2. The CDR3 runs to 16 residues. The ends lost 7 bases at V and 6 bases at J; junction bases unmatched: 11. Germline-derived CDR1 and CDR2 are MNHNS and SASEGT. The DNA for the CDR3 is TGTGCCAGCACCTCTAGACTAGCGGGAGATGGGGATACGCAGTATTTT. Translating gives CASTSRLAGDGDTQYF.

The chain uses TRBV7-4 and TRBJ1-5, with D unclear. Germline V gene lookup returns CDR1 SGHVT and CDR2 SQSDAQ. V shed 5 bases and J shed 7 bases, with 15 bases lying between them. CDR3 size: 14 residues. CDR3 in amino acids: CASSEQDTLQPQHF. In DNA, the CDR3 is TGTGCCAGCAGCGAACAAGACACCCTCCAGCCCCAGCATTTT.

The chain joins TRBV24-1 to TRBJ2-5; D is unclear. Germline-derived CDR1 and CDR2 are KGHDR and SFDVKD. The ends were cut back, 2 bases at V and 5 bases at J, with 8 bases in the middle. CDR3 length: 13 residues. The CDR3 coding sequence is TGTGCCACCAGTGATTCGGGCCGGGAGACCCAGTACTTC. The encoded protein is CATSDSGRETQYF.

The CDR3 DNA reads TGTGCCAGCAGGGGCGGGAGTTCTTTAGAGACCCAGTACTTC. Translating gives CASRGGSSLETQYF. The chain is built from TRBV6-6 and TRBJ2-7, with 7 bases identical to TRBD2. The J call may be in error: the DNA end matches TRBJ2-5 better. The CDR3 totals 14 residues. CDR1 MNHNY and CDR2 SVGAGI come from the germline V gene (reference sequence).

This clonotype came up many times. This chain's CDR3 is CASSPTSSYEQYF. The CDR3 DNA follows: TGTGCCAGCAGCCCTACATCATCCTACGAGCAGTACTTC. The chain couples TRBV4-2 to TRBJ2-7; the D is unclear. The V gene lost 4 bases and the J gene lost 1 base, with 8 bases spanning the gap. CDR1 LGHNA and CDR2 YNFKEQ come from the germline V gene. The CDR3 sequence is 13 residues long.

The V and J genes are TRBV19 and TRBJ1-1; no clear D. Trimming removed 7 bases from V and 0 bases from J, with 12 bases in between. CDR3 size: 14 residues. Germline values: CDR1 LNHDA, CDR2 SQIVND (reference sequence). DNA for the CDR3: TGTGCCAGTAAAGAGAGGATCATGAACACTGAAGCTTTCTTT. Residues: CASKERIMNTEAFF.

The chain links TRBV6-5 to TRBJ2-7; D might be TRBD1 (6 bases). The germline gives CDR1 MNHEY, CDR2 SVGAGI. The CDR3 covers 12 residues. V shed 2 bases and J shed 6 bases, with 8 bases lying between them. The CDR3 DNA reads as TGTGCCAGCAGTTACGAAGGGGGCGAGCAGTACTTC. It translates to CASSYEGGEQYF.